These 13 T cell receptor beta chains were sequenced from one sample in a study of CD8+CD57+ T cells in acquired aplastic anemia. Profiles of TCR beta VDJ and CDR3 were generated from a genomic DNA template. TCRdb re-derived calls from the reads in MiXCR, one entry per CDR3 protein. The sample has around 190,000 distinct CDR3 sequences, roughly 57% seen once. Sequenced input: sorted CD4+, CD8+, or CD8+CD57+ T cells (not recorded which) from PBMCs. The receptor set was obtained from a human donor in good health.

This clonotype occurred a few times. The DNA of the CDR3 is TGTGCCAGCAGTTCGGGACAGGGGGGCTATGGCTACACCTTC. As protein: CASSSGQGGYGYTF. The chain combines TRBV28 with TRBJ1-2; TRBD1 agrees at 11 bases. The germline gives CDR1 MDHEN, CDR2 SYDVKM. There are 14 residues in the CDR3. The V gene end was trimmed by 4 bases and the J gene end by 4 bases; junction bases not matched to a gene: 2.

The CDR3 loop is CASGGQNNEKLFF. CDR3 nucleotides: TGTGCCAGCGGGGGACAGAATAATGAAAAACTGTTTTTT. The chain employs TRBV7-9 and TRBJ1-4; 7 nucleotides match TRBD1. The CDR3 covers 13 residues. V shed 8 bases, J shed 4 bases, and the junction held 4 bases outside the gene matches. Germline V gene lookup returns CDR1 SEHNR and CDR2 FQNEAQ (reference sequence). The variable domain in full, with the rest retrieved from reference TRBV7-9 and TRBJ1-4, is DTGVSQNPRHKITKRGQNVTFRCDPISEHNRLYWYRQTLGQGPEFLTYFQNEAQLEKSRLLSDRFSAERPKGSFSTLEIQRTEQGDSAMYLCASGGQNNEKLFFGSGTQLSVL.

Note on this clonotype: Being one base from a much bigger clone, this may be a read error. The V call is TRBV11-2, the J call TRBJ2-7; D is ambiguous. This CDR3 region has 15 residues. Germline assignment: CDR1 SGHAT and CDR2 FQNNGV. The CDR3 nucleotides read TGTGCCAGCAGCTCACCGACCGGAAAGTGGTACGAGAAGTACTTC. Its translation: CASSSPTGKWYEKYF. Filled out from reference TRBV11-2 and TRBJ2-7, the complete variable domain reads EAGVAQSPRYKIIEKRQSVAFWCNPISGHATLYWYQQILGQGPKLLIQFQNNGVVDDSQLPKDRFSAERLKGVDSTLKIQPAKLEDSAVYLCASSSPTGKWYEKYFGPGTRLTVT.

This clonotype was detected ten times or more. The chain employs TRBV20-1 and TRBJ1-1; no firm D call. The length of the CDR3 is 12 residues. Per germline, CDR1 DFQATT and CDR2 SNEGSKA (reference sequence). Trimming removed 6 bases at V and 1 base at J, with 9 bases between. CDR3 sequence reads: CSAQVGNTEAFF. Written as DNA, the CDR3 is TGCAGTGCCCAGGTGGGGAACACTGAAGCTTTCTTT.

This chain uses TRBV13 with TRBJ2-1, with TRBD2 matching 14 bases. The CDR3 covers 15 residues. Per germline, CDR1 PRHDT and CDR2 FYEKMQ (reference sequence). Trimming at V came to 3 bases and at J to 7 bases, leaving 2 bases not matched to a gene. The CDR3 loop reads CASSLGTSGSNEQFF. DNA for the CDR3: TGTGCCAGCAGCTTGGGGACTAGCGGGAGTAATGAGCAGTTCTTC.

This clonotype has at least ten counts. The rearrangement joins TRBV20-1 to TRBJ1-2; 7 bases line up with TRBD1. The length of the CDR3 is 14 residues. J gave up 6 bases and V 1 base, and 8 bases lay outside the gene matches. The V gene's germline CDR1 is DFQATT and CDR2 SNEGSKA (reference sequence). The CDR3 DNA follows: TGCAGTGCTAGAGGAGACAGGGAGACGGATGGCTACACCTTC. Protein product: CSARGDRETDGYTF.

The gene calls are TRBV7-7 and TRBJ2-1; 10 bases map to TRBD2. V was clipped by 4 bases and J by 5 bases; unmatched bases: 5. CDR3 length: 15 residues. Germline V lookup: CDR1 SSHAT, CDR2 FNYEAQ (reference sequence). The CDR3, as DNA: TGTGCCAGCAGCTCCCTAGCGGGAGAGAACAATGAGCAGTTCTTC. Residues: CASSSLAGENNEQFF. Filled out from reference TRBV7-7 and TRBJ2-1, the complete variable domain reads GAGVSQSPRYKVTKRGQDVTLRCDPISSHATLYWYQQALGQGPEFLTYFNYEAQPDKSGLPSDRFSAERPEGSISTLTIQRTEQRDSAMYRCASSSLAGENNEQFFGPGTRLTVL.

V gene TRBV7-2 combines with J gene TRBJ1-1; a possible D gene is TRBD1 (6 bases). V was clipped by 3 bases and J by 1 base, with 12 bases between them. CDR1 is SGHTA and CDR2 is FQGNSA in the germline V gene. The CDR3 spans 15 residues. CDR3 residues: CASSFLGGQNTEAFF. In DNA form, the CDR3 reads TGTGCCAGCAGCTTCCTGGGGGGGCAGAACACTGAAGCTTTCTTT.

The V call is TRBV7-9, the J call TRBJ1-6; D gene ambiguous. The CDR3 consists of 11 residues. Germline assignment: CDR1 SEHNR and CDR2 FQNEAQ (reference sequence). The germline V and J ends were trimmed by 10 bases and 9 bases, with 10 bases remaining between them. The CDR3 bases are TGTGCCAACGGGGAAACTTCACCCCTCCACTTT. Protein: CANGETSPLHF.

This clonotype was seen once. V usage is TRBV7-3 and J usage is TRBJ2-2; weak D call: TRBD2 (5 bases). Trimming removed 5 bases at V and 9 bases at J, with 13 bases between. Germline V gene data show CDR1 as SGHTA and CDR2 as FQGTGA. The CDR3 sequence is 13 residues long. CDR3 DNA: TGTGCCAGCAGCCTCGGCGGGTCGCGGGAGCTGTTTTTT. Amino acid sequence: CASSLGGSRELFF.

The rearrangement links TRBV6-5 to TRBJ2-1, with D perhaps TRBD2 (5 bases). V lost 5 bases to trimming and J lost 6 bases, with 20 bases between them. Germline V gene lookup returns CDR1 MNHEY and CDR2 SVGAGI. The CDR3 is 16 residues long. CDR3 DNA: TGTGCCAGCAGTGCCATGGGAGCGGACTTAGGCAATGAGCAGTTCTTC. The encoded protein is CASSAMGADLGNEQFF.

The table lists this clonotype with many counts. The V and J genes are TRBV5-1 and TRBJ1-3; weak D call: TRBD1 (5 bases). Germline-derived CDR1 and CDR2 are SGHRS and YFSETQ. Deletions cut 4 bases from V and 2 bases from J, with 16 bases between. This CDR3 has 16 amino acids. CDR3 sequence reads: CASSPRQSDPGNTIYF. CDR3 nucleotides: TGCGCCAGCAGCCCTCGACAGAGTGACCCTGGAAACACCATATATTTT.

This chain uses TRBV7-3 with TRBJ1-6; tentatively, D is TRBD1 (5 bases). The CDR3 is 15 amino acids. Germline V gives CDR1 SGHTA, CDR2 FQGTGA. Trimming cost V 5 bases and J 2 bases, with 10 bases left between them. CDR3 bases: TGTGCCAGCAGCCACGCAGGGCCCTATAATTCACCCCTCCACTTT. It codes for CASSHAGPYNSPLHF. The whole variable domain, filled in from reference TRBV7-3 and TRBJ1-6, reads GAGVSQTPSNKVTEKGKYVELRCDPISGHTALYWYRQSLGQGPEFLIYFQGTGAADDSGLPNDRFFAVRPEGSVSTLKIQRTERGDSAVYLCASSHAGPYNSPLHFGNGTRLTVT.